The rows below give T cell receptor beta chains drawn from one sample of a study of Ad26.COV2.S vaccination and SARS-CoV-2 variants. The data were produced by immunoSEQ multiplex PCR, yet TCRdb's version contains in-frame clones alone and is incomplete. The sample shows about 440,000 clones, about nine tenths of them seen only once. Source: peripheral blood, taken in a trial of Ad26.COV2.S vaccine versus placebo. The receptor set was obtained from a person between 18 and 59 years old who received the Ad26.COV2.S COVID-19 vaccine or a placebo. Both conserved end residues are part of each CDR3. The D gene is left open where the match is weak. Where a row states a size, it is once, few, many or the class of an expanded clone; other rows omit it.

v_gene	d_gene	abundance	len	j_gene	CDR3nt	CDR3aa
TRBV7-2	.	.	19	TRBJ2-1	TGTGCCAGCAGCCCAATACCGTCCCCTATAGTCCCCCACTACAATGAGCAGTTCTTC	CASSPIPSPIVPHYNEQFF
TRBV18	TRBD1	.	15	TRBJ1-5	TGTGCCAGCTCACCGACAGGGGGGAGCAATCAGCCCCAGCATTTT	CASSPTGGSNQPQHF
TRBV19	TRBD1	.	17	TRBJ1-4	TGTGCCAGTAGTCCCGGACAGGGCGGGTGGAGTAATGAAAAACTGTTTTTT	CASSPGQGGWSNEKLFF
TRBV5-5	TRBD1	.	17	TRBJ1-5	TGTGCCAGCAGCTTGGACCCGGGACAGGCGTTCAATCAGCCCCAGCATTTT	CASSLDPGQAFNQPQHF
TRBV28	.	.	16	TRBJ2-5	TGTGCCAGCAGTTCCTTCCTAGAGACTAGTCGAGAGACCCAGTACTTC	CASSSFLETSRETQYF
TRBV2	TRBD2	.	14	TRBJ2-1	TGTGCCAGCAGGCCAGCGGGAGAGTCGAATGAGCAGTTCTTC	CASRPAGESNEQFF
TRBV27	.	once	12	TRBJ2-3	TGTGCCAGCAGTTTATCAATGGATACGCAGTATTTT	CASSLSMDTQYF
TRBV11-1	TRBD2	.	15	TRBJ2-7	TGTGCCAGCAGCTTATTCCGGGAGGGCGCATACGAGCAGTACTTC	CASSLFREGAYEQYF
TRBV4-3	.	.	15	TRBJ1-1	TGCGCCAGCAGCCAAGAACGGGCCAGAAACACTGAAGCTTTCTTT	CASSQERARNTEAFF
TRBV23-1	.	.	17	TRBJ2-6	TGCGCCAGCAGTCAATGGGACGGGGACTCTGGGGCCAACGTCCTGACTTTC	CASSQWDGDSGANVLTF
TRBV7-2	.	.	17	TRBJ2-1	TGTGCCAGCAGCCCCCCTCGCGGTTCAACCTCCTACAATGAGCAGTTCTTC	CASSPPRGSTSYNEQFF
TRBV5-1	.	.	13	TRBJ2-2	TGCGCCAGCAGCTTGGATAACACCGGGGAGCTGTTTTTT	CASSLDNTGELFF
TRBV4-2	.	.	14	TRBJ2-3	TGTGCCAGCAGCCTGGAGGGCAGGACGGATACGCAGTATTTT	CASSLEGRTDTQYF